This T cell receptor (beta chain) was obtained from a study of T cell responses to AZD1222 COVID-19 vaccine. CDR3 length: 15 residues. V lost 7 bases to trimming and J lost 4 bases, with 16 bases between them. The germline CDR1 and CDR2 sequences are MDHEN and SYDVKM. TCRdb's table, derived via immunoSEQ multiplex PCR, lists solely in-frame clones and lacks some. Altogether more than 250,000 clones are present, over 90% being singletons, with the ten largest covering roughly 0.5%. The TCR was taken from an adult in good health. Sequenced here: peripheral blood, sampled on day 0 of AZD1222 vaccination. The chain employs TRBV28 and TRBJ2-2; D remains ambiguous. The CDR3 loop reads CASTTSGLGTGELFF. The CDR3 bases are TGTGCCAGCACCACCAGTGGGTTGGGCACCGGGGAGCTGTTTTTT.